This TCR beta chain was sequenced for a study of OX40 agonist ivuxolimab in advanced cancers. Study-wide findings and caveats: The authors also found low normalized T-cell clonal expansion in some nonresponders.

Baseline was the first blood sampling point, followed by cycle 4 day 1 and cycle 7 day 1. A note on this clone: Its antigen is currently unknown.

CDR1 and CDR2 (germline): SGHDT, YYEEEE. V lost 2 bases to trimming and J lost 3 bases, with 5 bases between them. This CDR3 comprises 12 residues. Profiling relied on immunoSEQ multiplex PCR, and the TCRdb table lists in-frame clones only, not all of them. Counted here are around 67,000 clones, roughly 90% occurring once; the ten biggest clones make up 2% to 2.5%. The chain is built from TRBV5-6 and TRBJ2-5; D remains ambiguous. The starting material was CD4+ or CD8+ T cells sorted from blood, obtained in a trial of the OX40 agonist ivuxolimab. The sequence derives from an adult with an advanced solid tumor such as melanoma, head and neck, liver or kidney cancer. CDR3 in amino acids: CASSFQEETQYF. CDR3 in DNA: TGTGCCAGCAGCTTCCAGGAAGAGACCCAGTACTTC.